A single T cell receptor beta chain is shown here with its context. The entry originates in a study of blood T cell repertoires in COVID-19. Study-level information: Sites across the United States, Italy and Spain contributed samples from acute and convalescent COVID-19. PBMCs, B-cell-depleted T cells, or T cells provided the cDNA or gDNA that made up the material.

The CDR3 is 13 residues long. CDR1 and CDR2 from the germline V gene are SGHTS and YDEGEE. The V segment lost 5 bases and the J segment 8 bases; nucleotides outside the gene matches: 3. Original methodology: Amplifying reference gene primers gave estimates of nucleated cell counts. Some clones are missing from TCRdb's copy, which holds only in-frame ones; the method was immunoSEQ multiplex PCR. V and J calls and clone size are copied from that table; D and trimming were computed from the DNA. The table shows under 200,000 clones, with over 70% occurring only once. The TCR was taken from a man in his 60s with active or convalescent COVID-19. The chain recombines TRBV5-8 with TRBJ2-1; 11 bases map to TRBD2. The sample consisted of peripheral blood. CDR3 nucleotide sequence: TGTGCCAGCAGACTAGCGGGAGTCGATGAGCAGTTCTTC. Protein: CASRLAGVDEQFF.